Presented here are 32 T cell receptor beta chains from one specimen sequenced in a study of technical replicates of blood from a few donors (dated by TCRdb to about 2017). Library preparation was by the immunoSEQ multiplex PCR assay. TCRdb's version of the immuneACCESS table is confined to in-frame rearrangements and falls short of the full clone set. An unresolved V gene accounts for under half of the shortfall where checked; the remainder is of unknown origin. The sample table holds 80,000 to 90,000 clones, of which approximately 94% were seen once. 0.25% of the sample belongs to the ten largest clones. Input material: T cells isolated from PBMCs. Receptors originate from a human donor in good health.

V gene TRBV28 combines with J gene TRBJ1-2; 12 nucleotides align to TRBD1. Germline CDR1 reads MDHEN; CDR2 reads SYDVKM. J was trimmed by 7 bases and V by 6 bases; bases with no gene match: 12. This CDR3 spans 16 amino acids. The CDR3 loop reads CASSRPGQGANFGYTF. Here the CDR3 DNA reads TGTGCCAGCAGCCGACCGGGACAGGGGGCAAATTTTGGCTACACCTTC.

This clone was picked up one time. The genes are TRBV4-2 and TRBJ2-5; TRBD2 is a possible D gene (5 bases). This CDR3 spans 14 amino acids. CDR1 is LGHNA, CDR2 YNFKEQ, per germline. Trimming took 3 bases from V and 5 from J, leaving 13 bases between them. The CDR3 DNA follows: TGTGCCAGCAGCCAGACCGGAGGTACGGAGACCCAGTACTTC. The encoded protein is CASSQTGGTETQYF.

The chain employs TRBV5-1 and TRBJ2-1; 8 positions agree with TRBD1. This CDR3 region has 13 residues. Germline CDR1 reads SGHRS; CDR2 reads YFSETQ. The V and J ends lost 5 bases and 8 bases, in that order; junction bases with no gene match: 6. Here the CDR3 reads CASSLTGGDEQFF. For the CDR3, the DNA is TGCGCCAGCAGTCTAACAGGGGGTGATGAGCAGTTCTTC.

The chain couples TRBV7-8 to TRBJ2-7; D is ambiguous. The CDR3 loop spans 13 amino acids. The germline gives CDR1 SGHVS, CDR2 FQNEAQ. V was pared by 2 bases and J by 3 bases, with 8 bases between. This CDR3 reads CASSLTVLYEQYF. CDR3 DNA sequence: TGTGCCAGCAGCTTAACAGTACTCTACGAGCAGTACTTC.

The V call is TRBV19, the J call TRBJ2-2; D gene uncertain. CDR1 LNHDA and CDR2 SQIVND come from the germline V gene (reference sequence). The CDR3 has 14 amino acids. Trimming pared 4 bases from V and 0 bases from J, leaving 6 bases between. Written as DNA, the CDR3 is TGTGCCAGTAGTAACCGCGCGAACACCGGGGAGCTGTTTTTT. Translated: CASSNRANTGELFF. Full variable domain (outside the CDR3, taken from reference TRBV19 and TRBJ2-2): DGGITQSPKYLFRKEGQNVTLSCEQNLNHDAMYWYRQDPGQGLRLIYYSQIVNDFQKGDIAEGYSVSREKKESFPLTVTSAQKNPTAFYLCASSNRANTGELFFGEGSRLTVL.

The chain carries TRBV5-1 and TRBJ1-2; no clear D. Germline V gene lookup returns CDR1 SGHRS and CDR2 YFSETQ. The ends were cut back, 2 bases at V and 3 bases at J, with 11 bases in the middle. The CDR3 covers 14 residues. Here the CDR3 DNA reads TGCGCCAGCAGCTTCGTTCTGGGAGACTATGGCTACACCTTC. Its translation: CASSFVLGDYGYTF.

The chain couples TRBV11-3 to TRBJ1-2; the D gene is possibly TRBD1 (5 bases). With 1 base removed from V and 3 bases from J, the gap between germline ends came to 12 bases. The germline V gene has CDR1 SGHNT and CDR2 YENEEA. The CDR3 spans 15 residues. The DNA of the CDR3 is TGTGCCAGCAGCTTAGCTCAGGGATCCCACTATGGCTACACCTTC. Translating gives CASSLAQGSHYGYTF.

The V call is TRBV6-1, the J call TRBJ1-2; 10 bases are shared with TRBD1. The germline V gene encodes CDR1 MNHNS and CDR2 SASEGT. CDR3 length equals 15 residues. With V trimmed by 0 bases and J by 8 bases, 6 bases remained unmatched. The CDR3 nucleotides are TGTGCCAGCAGTGAAGCGGAGGGACAGGGGAAGGGCTACACCTTC. This sequence encodes CASSEAEGQGKGYTF.

V and J are TRBV29-1 and TRBJ1-1, with 7 bases aligning to TRBD1. CDR3 length: 13 residues. CDR1 and CDR2 (germline): SQVTM, ANQGSEA. The junction had 8 bases not matched to a gene; V was cut back by 6 bases and J by 4 bases. The CDR3 region is CSVGLGGITEAFF. CDR3 bases: TGCAGCGTCGGCCTAGGGGGCATCACTGAAGCTTTCTTT.

The gene calls are TRBV28 and TRBJ1-4; D gene unclear. CDR1 and CDR2 (germline): MDHEN, SYDVKM. This CDR3 has 16 amino acids. Trimming left V 2 bases short and J 5 bases short, with 15 bases between. CDR3 in DNA: TGTGCCAGCAGTTTAGGGCCCGGGTCGGGGAATGAAAAACTGTTTTTT. Its translation: CASSLGPGSGNEKLFF.

CDR3 bases: TGTGCCAGCAGTTCTAGGACTAGTAACGGTATGGGACGGGAGCTGTTTTTT. Amino acids: CASSSRTSNGMGRELFF. This chain uses TRBV28 with TRBJ2-2, with 7 bases identical to TRBD2. This CDR3 is 17 amino acids long. With 4 bases clipped from V and 9 bases from J, the junction kept 17 bases outside the gene matches. Germline loops: CDR1 MDHEN, CDR2 SYDVKM.

This clone was picked up one time. The chain employs TRBV30 and TRBJ1-2, with D maybe TRBD1 (5 bases). This CDR3 has 15 amino acids. The V end lost 2 bases, the J end lost 8 bases, and 21 bases lay between the germline ends. Germline V CDR1 and CDR2: GTSNPN, SVGIG (reference sequence). Written as DNA, the CDR3 is TGTGCCTGGAGTCACGCGGGGAACGCAGGGAGGGGCTACACCTTC. Protein product: CAWSHAGNAGRGYTF.

This chain joins TRBV7-6 and TRBJ2-7; 14 bases are a match to TRBD2. V was clipped by 5 bases and J by 5 bases; unmatched bases: 5. Germline lookup yields CDR1 SGHVS and CDR2 FNYEAQ. CDR3 length equals 15 residues. CDR3 sequence (DNA): TGTGCCAGCAGCCCGACTAGCGGGGGGGCCCACGAGCAGTACTTC. Translating gives CASSPTSGGAHEQYF.

CDR3 region: CASSLGNRPGPQHF. CDR3 nucleotide sequence: TGTGCCAGCAGCTTAGGAAACAGGCCAGGGCCCCAGCATTTT. The V call is TRBV11-2, the J call TRBJ1-5; D possibly corresponds to TRBD1 (5 bases). Germline values: CDR1 SGHAT, CDR2 FQNNGV. With 1 base removed from V and 9 bases from J, the gap between germline ends came to 13 bases. CDR3 length equals 14 residues.

CDR3 amino acids: CASSLRILAGTGELFF. The CDR3 DNA reads TGTGCCAGCAGCTTGAGAATTCTAGCGGGAACCGGGGAGCTGTTTTTT. The rearrangement uses TRBV5-6 and TRBJ2-2, with TRBD2 identical over 9 bases. After removal of 1 base from V and 5 bases from J, the junction contained 6 bases not matched to a gene. The germline V gene has CDR1 SGHDT and CDR2 YYEEEE. CDR3 size: 16 residues.

The chain carries TRBV5-4 and TRBJ2-7; 9 positions match TRBD1. The CDR3 loop spans 14 amino acids. The germline CDR1 and CDR2 sequences are SGHNT and YYREEE (reference sequence). With 4 bases clipped from V and 2 bases from J, the junction kept 4 bases outside the gene matches. CDR3 in amino acids: CASSDRDRAYEQYF. Here the CDR3 DNA reads TGTGCCAGCAGCGACCGGGACAGGGCCTACGAGCAGTACTTC.

The chain couples TRBV7-9 to TRBJ2-1; TRBD2 matches 9 bases. V lost 2 bases and J lost 10; bases outside the gene matches: 3. Looked up from germline, CDR1 is SEHNR and CDR2 is FQNEAQ (reference sequence). The CDR3 spans 13 residues. CDR3 bases: TGTGCCAGCAGCTTACGAGGACTAGCGGAGCAGTTCTTC. Protein sequence: CASSLRGLAEQFF.

The chain carries TRBV10-2 and TRBJ2-1; 13 bases map to TRBD2. V lost 5 bases, J lost 4 bases, and 2 bases stayed unmatched. The germline V gene encodes CDR1 WSHSY and CDR2 SAAADI. The CDR3 runs to 15 residues. The CDR3 region has the DNA TGCGCCAGCAGTTCGACTAGCGGGGGGTACAATGAGCAGTTCTTC. It is translated as CASSSTSGGYNEQFF.

In the case of this clone: A read error may account for a junction end that differs from germline. The chain uses TRBV14 and TRBJ1-3; D is undetermined. Germline loops: CDR1 SGHDN, CDR2 FVKESK. This CDR3 has 12 amino acids. This CDR3 is CASSQDPSLRSF. The CDR3 DNA reads as TGTGCCAGCAGCCAAGATCCTTCACTGCGATCCTTT.

The V and J genes are TRBV5-1 and TRBJ2-7; 8 bases line up with TRBD2. This CDR3 spans 16 amino acids. J lost 2 bases, V lost 0 bases, and 7 bases had no gene match. Germline lookup yields CDR1 SGHRS and CDR2 YFSETQ. The CDR3 is CASSLAASGGAYEQYF. The CDR3 DNA reads as TGCGCCAGCAGCTTGGCCGCGTCGGGAGGGGCCTACGAGCAGTACTTC.

The chain joins TRBV9 to TRBJ2-7, with a possible D match to TRBD2 (6 bases). This CDR3 contains 15 residues. V was clipped by 0 bases and J by 0 bases, with 10 bases between them. Germline V gives CDR1 SGDLS, CDR2 YYNGEE. The DNA of the CDR3 is TGTGCCAGCAGCGTAGGGGCGGGGAGCTCCTACGAGCAGTACTTC. The encoded protein is CASSVGAGSSYEQYF.

This chain connects TRBV5-6 to TRBJ2-7, with D tentatively TRBD2 (5 bases). Looked up from germline, CDR1 is SGHDT and CDR2 is YYEEEE. V lost 4 bases to trimming and J lost 3 bases, with 14 bases between them. This CDR3 has 14 residues. CDR3 protein: CASSPGSVGYEQYF. CDR3 nucleotides: TGTGCCAGCAGCCCGGGATCGGTGGGCTACGAGCAGTACTTC.

The chain couples TRBV5-1 to TRBJ1-4; 9 bases map to TRBD1. V shed 4 bases and J 4 bases; nucleotides not matched to a gene: 8. CDR3 length equals 16 residues. Germline assignment: CDR1 SGHRS and CDR2 YFSETQ. CDR3 region: CASSTGQGKINEKLFF. CDR3 nucleotides: TGCGCCAGCAGCACGGGACAGGGAAAAATTAATGAAAAACTGTTTTTT.

The chain combines TRBV10-3 with TRBJ2-1; D not resolved. V was pared by 7 bases and J by 7 bases, with 17 bases between. Looked up from germline, CDR1 is ENHRY and CDR2 is SYGVKD. The CDR3 is 14 amino acids. The CDR3 DNA reads TGTGCCATCACCCCTTTAGAAAACCCGAATGAGCAGTTCTTC. Amino acids: CAITPLENPNEQFF.

This sequence joins TRBV7-8 and TRBJ1-4, with no clear D. V lost 3 bases, J lost 8 bases, and 16 bases lay in between. Germline CDR1 and CDR2: SGHVS and FQNEAQ. The CDR3 has 15 residues. The CDR3 sequence is CASSFLDFGEEKLFF. DNA for the CDR3: TGTGCCAGCAGCTTCTTGGACTTCGGCGAAGAAAAACTGTTTTTT.

This sequence joins TRBV6-5 and TRBJ2-2, with D possibly being TRBD2 (5 bases). CDR1 and CDR2 from the germline V gene are MNHEY and SVGAGI. The CDR3 spans 15 residues. V was trimmed by 3 bases and J by 4 bases, leaving 12 bases between them. The CDR3 sequence: CASSYTDAGTGELFF. The CDR3 DNA follows: TGTGCCAGCAGTTATACAGACGCGGGCACCGGGGAGCTGTTTTTT.

The rearrangement links TRBV28 to TRBJ2-7; 10 positions agree with TRBD2. Germline loops: CDR1 MDHEN, CDR2 SYDVKM. V lost 2 bases and J lost 4; bases outside the gene matches: 8. The CDR3 has 16 residues. CDR3 sequence: CASSLPSSGRHYEQYF. Written as DNA, the CDR3 is TGTGCCAGCAGTTTACCCTCTAGCGGGAGACATTACGAGCAGTACTTC.

The rearrangement joins TRBV7-9 to TRBJ1-2, with 8 positions matching TRBD1. The CDR3 contains 15 residues. Germline-derived CDR1 and CDR2 are SEHNR and FQNEAQ (reference sequence). V gave up 5 bases and J gave up 4 bases; unmatched junction bases: 9. The CDR3 spells CASSQGAGSPYGYTF. The CDR3, as DNA: TGTGCCAGCAGCCAGGGGGCGGGAAGTCCCTATGGCTACACCTTC.

The V call is TRBV6-5, the J call TRBJ2-7; D is unclear. From germline, CDR1 is MNHEY and CDR2 SVGAGI. V was clipped by 0 bases and J by 2 bases, with 14 bases between them. This CDR3 spans 16 amino acids. CDR3 DNA sequence: TGTGCCAGCAGTTACTCGTGGTCTCGGCTAGCCTACGAGCAGTACTTC. It yields the protein CASSYSWSRLAYEQYF.

The gene calls are TRBV25-1 and TRBJ2-3; 7 positions agree with TRBD2. Trimming took 3 bases from V and 5 from J; bases not matched to a gene: 11. In germline, CDR1 is MGHDK, CDR2 SYGVNS. This CDR3 has 16 amino acids. The CDR3 protein is CASSDRGRVRGDTQYF. CDR3 sequence (DNA): TGTGCCAGCAGTGACCGAGGGAGGGTGAGGGGAGATACGCAGTATTTT. The whole variable domain, remainder taken from reference TRBV25-1 and TRBJ2-3, is EADIYQTPRYLVIGTGKKITLECSQTMGHDKMYWYQQDPGMELHLIHYSYGVNSTEKGDLSSESTVSRIRTEHFPLTLESARPSHTSQYLCASSDRGRVRGDTQYFGPGTRLTVL.

CDR3 loop: CASSVVGGRTGELFF. The DNA of the CDR3 is TGTGCCAGCAGCGTAGTCGGGGGACGTACCGGGGAGCTGTTTTTT. The V call is TRBV9, the J call TRBJ2-2, with D perhaps matching TRBD2 (6 bases). Germline CDR1 SGDLS, CDR2 YYNGEE. Between the trimmed V and J ends, which lost 0 bases and 5 bases, there was a span of 11 bases. The CDR3 runs to 15 residues. Looking up the rest from reference TRBV9 and TRBJ2-2 gives the full variable domain: DSGVTQTPKHLITATGQRVTLRCSPRSGDLSVYWYQQSLDQGLQFLIQYYNGEERAKGNILERFSAQQFPDLHSELNLSSLELGDSALYFCASSVVGGRTGELFFGEGSRLTVL.

This clone has just a few counts. The chain is built from TRBV7-9 and TRBJ1-1; perhaps TRBD1 as D (6 bases). The V gene's germline CDR1 is SEHNR and CDR2 FQNEAQ (reference sequence). The CDR3 runs 12 residues. With 5 bases removed from V and 9 bases from J, the gap between germline ends came to 13 bases. The CDR3 DNA sequence: TGTGCCAGCAGCCTGGGAGGGACAAAAGCTTTCTTT. Amino acids: CASSLGGTKAFF.